Listed here are 32 T cell receptor beta chains from one sample, sequenced in a study of blood T cell repertoires in COVID-19. The method was immunoSEQ multiplex PCR; TCRdb's version includes in-frame clones alone and lacks a portion of them. The repertoire has roughly 77,000 clones, about 90% of them found once; the top ten carry approximately 4.4%. What was sequenced was peripheral blood. All receptors come from a man aged 50 to 59 with active COVID-19.

This chain connects TRBV5-4 to TRBJ2-5; 11 bases align to TRBD2. The V gene end was trimmed by 3 bases and the J gene end by 3 bases; junction bases not matched to a gene: 7. The length of the CDR3 is 16 residues. Germline V gene lookup returns CDR1 SGHNT and CDR2 YYREEE (reference sequence). The CDR3 loop is CASSYNPGLAEETQYF. The CDR3 DNA follows: TGTGCCAGCAGCTATAACCCGGGACTAGCGGAAGAGACCCAGTACTTC.

V is TRBV4-1 and J is TRBJ2-1, with a weak D call TRBD2 (6 bases). Germline loops: CDR1 MGHRA, CDR2 YSYEKL. Trimming removed 1 base from V and 6 bases from J, with 16 bases in between. This CDR3 spans 16 amino acids. The CDR3 loop reads CASSQVGAGQSNEQFF. CDR3 DNA sequence: TGCGCCAGCAGCCAAGTCGGGGCGGGGCAGAGCAATGAGCAGTTCTTC.

The chain combines TRBV6-5 with TRBJ1-2; D call uncertain. Germline V gives CDR1 MNHEY, CDR2 SVGAGI. CDR3 size: 12 residues. Trimming took off 11 bases at V and 0 bases at J, with 10 bases between the two ends. The CDR3 protein is CASLRANYGYTF. CDR3 DNA: TGTGCCTCTTTGAGGGCTAACTATGGCTACACCTTC.

V usage is TRBV11-1 and J usage is TRBJ1-4; D perhaps matches TRBD1 (6 bases). Germline CDR1 is SGHAT and CDR2 is FQDESV (reference sequence). Deletions cut 4 bases from V and 7 bases from J, with 13 bases between. CDR3 length equals 14 residues. The CDR3 region has the DNA TGTGCCAGCAGCTCATCAGGGGATACTGAAAAACTGTTTTTT. This translates into CASSSSGDTEKLFF.

V is TRBV7-9 and J is TRBJ2-3, with 15 bases fitting TRBD2. Trimming removed 5 bases from V and 6 bases from J; junction bases left unmatched: 9. Germline V gene lookup returns CDR1 SEHNR and CDR2 FQNEAQ (reference sequence). The CDR3 spans 17 residues. Written as DNA, the CDR3 is TGTGCCAGCAGCCCCAGGACTAGCGGGGGGGCCGTTGATACGCAGTATTTT. It yields the protein CASSPRTSGGAVDTQYF.

The chain recombines TRBV19 with TRBJ2-2, with 11 bases lining up with TRBD2. Germline assignment: CDR1 LNHDA and CDR2 SQIVND (reference sequence). With V trimmed by 5 bases and J by 6 bases, 2 bases remained unmatched. The CDR3 has 14 amino acids. The CDR3 DNA sequence: TGTGCCAGTAGTTTGGGACTAGCGGCCGGGGAGCTGTTTTTT. It translates to CASSLGLAAGELFF.

The rearrangement uses TRBV5-1 and TRBJ2-1, with TRBD2 matching 10 bases. The V gene end was trimmed by 5 bases and the J gene end by 5 bases; junction bases not matched to a gene: 4. The CDR3 is 14 amino acids. Germline V lookup: CDR1 SGHRS, CDR2 YFSETQ. The CDR3 DNA reads as TGCGCCAGCAGATCTACTAGCGGGAACAATGAGCAGTTCTTC. Amino acids: CASRSTSGNNEQFF. Full variable domain (outside the CDR3, taken from reference TRBV5-1 and TRBJ2-1): KAGVTQTPRYLIKTRGQQVTLSCSPISGHRSVSWYQQTPGQGLQFLFEYFSETQRNKGNFPGRFSGRQFSNSRSEMNVSTLELGDSALYLCASRSTSGNNEQFFGPGTRLTVL.

This clone was detected once. V gene TRBV4-3 combines with J gene TRBJ2-5, with 9 bases matching TRBD1. There are 19 residues in the CDR3. Germline assignment: CDR1 LGHNA and CDR2 YSLEER. V dropped 1 base and J dropped 1; count of bases not matched to a gene: 13. CDR3 residues: CASSQAGTGKAFGQETQYF. The CDR3 DNA sequence: TGCGCCAGCAGCCAAGCCGGGACAGGGAAAGCTTTTGGCCAAGAGACCCAGTACTTC.

The CDR3 protein is CASSSAGIGNTIYF. DNA for the CDR3: TGTGCCAGCAGTTCCGCGGGTATTGGAAACACCATATATTTT. This chain links TRBV28 with TRBJ1-3; D ambiguous. Trimming took 4 bases from V and 3 from J, leaving 10 bases between them. Germline V gene lookup returns CDR1 MDHEN and CDR2 SYDVKM. The CDR3 extends over 14 amino acids.

The chain uses TRBV6-2 or TRBV6-3 and TRBJ2-7, with D maybe TRBD1 (5 bases). Trimming cost V 2 bases and J 0 bases, with 11 bases left between them. CDR1 is MNHEY, CDR2 SVGEGT, per germline. The CDR3 consists of 15 residues. In nucleotides, the CDR3 is TGTGCCAGCAGTTACGACAGCAAAAACTCCTACGAGCAGTACTTC. Protein: CASSYDSKNSYEQYF.

The chain has TRBV7-7 and TRBJ2-1; maybe TRBD2 (6 bases). Per the germline V gene, CDR1 is SSHAT and CDR2 is FNYEAQ (reference sequence). The CDR3 has 16 amino acids. Trimming took 1 base from V and 0 from J, leaving 10 bases between them. The CDR3 bases are TGTGCCAGCAGCTTAGAGGGGAGGAGCTCCTACAATGAGCAGTTCTTC. Translation: CASSLEGRSSYNEQFF. The whole variable domain, remainder taken from reference TRBV7-7 and TRBJ2-1, is GAGVSQSPRYKVTKRGQDVTLRCDPISSHATLYWYQQALGQGPEFLTYFNYEAQPDKSGLPSDRFSAERPEGSISTLTIQRTEQRDSAMYRCASSLEGRSSYNEQFFGPGTRLTVL.

V gene TRBV6-5 combines with J gene TRBJ1-2; TRBD1 matches 11 bases. The CDR3 runs to 14 residues. CDR1 is MNHEY and CDR2 is SVGAGI in the germline V gene. The ends lost 6 bases at V and 4 bases at J; junction bases unmatched: 4. CDR3 sequence (DNA): TGTGCCAGCAGCCGGACAGGGGGCCCCTATGGCTACACCTTC. Amino acid sequence: CASSRTGGPYGYTF.

The rearrangement links TRBV5-1 to TRBJ2-2; 9 nucleotides align to TRBD2. The trim removed 1 base at V and 4 bases at J, leaving 5 bases unmatched. Germline CDR1 and CDR2: SGHRS and YFSETQ. There are 16 residues in the CDR3. The CDR3 coding sequence is TGCGCCAGCAGCTTGCCGGGACTAGCCGGCACCGGGGAGCTGTTTTTT. Encoded protein: CASSLPGLAGTGELFF.

The J gene is TRBJ2-2, the V gene TRBV7-2; a weak D match, TRBD2 (6 bases). Trimming cost V 5 bases and J 2 bases, with 12 bases left between them. The CDR3 totals 15 residues. CDR1 SGHTA and CDR2 FQGNSA come from the germline V gene. DNA of the CDR3: TGTGCCAGCAGCGCTCTAGCGACAAACACCGGGGAGCTGTTTTTT. Protein product: CASSALATNTGELFF.

The J gene is TRBJ1-6, the V gene TRBV19, with 7 bases lining up with TRBD1. The CDR3 contains 18 residues. The V gene's germline CDR1 is LNHDA and CDR2 SQIVND (reference sequence). J was trimmed by 0 bases and V by 3 bases; bases with no gene match: 8. The CDR3 DNA follows: TGTGCCAGTAGTATCCTGACAGGGAGGAGCTCCTATAATTCACCCCTCCACTTT. This codes for CASSILTGRSSYNSPLHF.

The V gene is TRBV11-2, the J gene TRBJ2-2; 10 bases are a match to TRBD2. Germline V CDR1 and CDR2: SGHAT, FQNNGV. V was clipped by 0 bases and J by 7 bases; unmatched bases: 11. The CDR3 is 18 amino acids. CDR3 residues: CASSLDPAAGGRRGELFF. Written as DNA, the CDR3 is TGTGCCAGCAGCTTAGATCCAGCAGCGGGGGGGCGTCGCGGGGAGCTGTTTTTT. Drawing the rest from reference TRBV11-2 and TRBJ2-2, the complete variable domain is EAGVAQSPRYKIIEKRQSVAFWCNPISGHATLYWYQQILGQGPKLLIQFQNNGVVDDSQLPKDRFSAERLKGVDSTLKIQPAKLEDSAVYLCASSLDPAAGGRRGELFFGEGSRLTVL.

In its sample, this clone was seen once. The chain links TRBV4-3 to TRBJ2-5; D is possibly TRBD2 (6 bases). This CDR3 is 16 amino acids long. Trimming took 0 bases from V and 2 from J, leaving 13 bases between them. The germline V gene encodes CDR1 LGHNA and CDR2 YSLEER. DNA of the CDR3: TGCGCCAGCAGCCAAGATAACCCGGGACTGCAAGAGACCCAGTACTTC. It codes for CASSQDNPGLQETQYF.

J is TRBJ2-3 and V is TRBV5-1, with no clear D. Germline V gene sequence: CDR1 SGHRS, CDR2 YFSETQ. CDR3 length equals 13 residues. V was trimmed by 0 bases and J by 6 bases, leaving 8 bases between them. DNA of the CDR3: TGCGCCAGCAGCTTGGGAGGCCGGGATACGCAGTATTTT. Residues: CASSLGGRDTQYF. The full variable domain, completed using reference TRBV5-1 and TRBJ2-3, is KAGVTQTPRYLIKTRGQQVTLSCSPISGHRSVSWYQQTPGQGLQFLFEYFSETQRNKGNFPGRFSGRQFSNSRSEMNVSTLELGDSALYLCASSLGGRDTQYFGPGTRLTVL.

The genes are TRBV12-3 or TRBV12-4 and TRBJ2-2, with D tentatively TRBD2 (6 bases). V lost 7 bases to trimming and J lost 8 bases, with 14 bases between them. The CDR3 extends over 13 amino acids. The CDR3 loop reads CASKTRSSGELFF. The CDR3 DNA is TGTGCCAGCAAGACTAGATCTTCTGGGGAGCTGTTTTTT.

The chain employs TRBV12-3 or TRBV12-4 and TRBJ2-6; D ambiguous. This CDR3 has 13 amino acids. The V gene lost 8 bases and the J gene lost 1 base, with 6 bases spanning the gap. CDR3 amino acids: CASGLSGANVLTF. CDR3 nucleotides: TGTGCCAGCGGGCTTTCTGGGGCCAACGTCCTGACTTTC.

This chain links TRBV11-2 with TRBJ1-1, with TRBD1 matching 10 bases. J lost 3 bases, V lost 5 bases, and 9 bases had no gene match. The CDR3 runs 16 residues. The V gene's germline CDR1 is SGHAT and CDR2 FQNNGV. The CDR3 region is CASSILGQGGDTEAFF. In nucleotides, the CDR3 is TGTGCCAGCAGCATACTCGGACAGGGGGGAGACACTGAAGCTTTCTTT.

This chain connects TRBV5-5 to TRBJ1-6; 7 nucleotides align to TRBD1. V was pared by 1 base and J by 10 bases, with 2 bases of the junction left unmatched. From germline, CDR1 is SGHKS and CDR2 YYEKEE (reference sequence). This CDR3 is 13 amino acids long. The CDR3 DNA reads TGTGCCAGCAGCTTGACAGGGGAGTCACCCCTCCACTTT. Protein product: CASSLTGESPLHF. The complete variable domain, with remaining parts taken from reference TRBV5-5 and TRBJ1-6, reads DAGVTQSPTHLIKTRGQQVTLRCSPISGHKSVSWYQQVLGQGPQFIFQYYEKEERGRGNFPDRFSARQFPNYSSELNVNALLLGDSALYLCASSLTGESPLHFGNGTRLTVT.

The V and J genes are TRBV2 and TRBJ1-1; D gene ambiguous. V lost 6 bases and J lost 9, with 11 bases in between. The CDR3 length is 11 residues. Germline values: CDR1 SNHLY, CDR2 FYNNEI. CDR3 coding DNA: TGTGCCAGCAGCCCCCAATCCCAAGCTTTCTTT. Translation: CASSPQSQAFF.

The V gene is TRBV9, the J gene TRBJ1-1, with D tentatively TRBD1 (5 bases). The length of the CDR3 is 15 residues. Per the germline V gene, CDR1 is SGDLS and CDR2 is YYNGEE. V lost 0 bases and J 10 bases, leaving 19 bases between the germline ends. This CDR3 is CASSVERGSPGTAFF. DNA of the CDR3: TGTGCCAGCAGCGTAGAACGGGGGTCCCCTGGGACAGCTTTCTTT.

The chain is built from TRBV4-3 and TRBJ1-4; the match to TRBD1 covers 8 bases. The CDR3 length is 16 residues. Germline V CDR1 and CDR2: LGHNA, YSLEER. With 1 base clipped from V and 6 bases from J, the junction kept 7 bases outside the gene matches. The DNA of the CDR3 is TGCGCCAGCAGCCAAGCACGGGACAGGTCTTATGAAAAACTGTTTTTT. This encodes CASSQARDRSYEKLFF.

V usage is TRBV6-5 and J usage is TRBJ2-2, with 7 bases fitting TRBD1. Germline lookup yields CDR1 MNHEY and CDR2 SVGAGI. V dropped 6 bases and J dropped 5; count of bases not matched to a gene: 9. This CDR3 comprises 15 residues. CDR3 sequence: CASSPTGPRTGELFF. The CDR3 DNA is TGTGCCAGCAGCCCGACAGGGCCTCGGACCGGGGAGCTGTTTTTT.

The chain has TRBV11-2 and TRBJ1-1; no clear D. V lost 3 bases and J 3 bases, leaving 2 bases between the germline ends. The CDR3 has 11 residues. Looked up from germline, CDR1 is SGHAT and CDR2 is FQNNGV. CDR3 loop: CASSFDTEAFF. CDR3 nucleotide sequence: TGTGCCAGCAGCTTCGACACTGAAGCTTTCTTT.

This chain links TRBV5-8 with TRBJ1-2, with D maybe TRBD1 (6 bases). The CDR3 is made up of 18 amino acids. V was cut by 3 bases and J by 6 bases, with 27 bases left in between. Germline V CDR1 and CDR2: SGHTS, YDEGEE. As DNA, the CDR3 is TGTGCCAGCAGCTGGGGCCTGGGGCCACAGGGTGACGACGATGGCTACACCTTC. This gives the protein CASSWGLGPQGDDDGYTF. Variable domain in full (rest from reference TRBV5-8 and TRBJ1-2): EAGVTQSPTHLIKTRGQQATLRCSPISGHTSVYWYQQALGLGLQFLLWYDEGEERNRGNFPPRFSGRQFPNYSSELNVNALELEDSALYLCASSWGLGPQGDDDGYTFGSGTRLTVV.

The chain joins TRBV5-1 to TRBJ2-3, with 10 bases that match TRBD2. V was clipped by 4 bases and J by 5 bases; unmatched bases: 10. Per germline, CDR1 SGHRS and CDR2 YFSETQ. The CDR3 loop spans 16 amino acids. CDR3 nucleotides: TGCGCCAGCAGCAAAAACCCTAGCGGGAGTGGAGATACGCAGTATTTT. Residues: CASSKNPSGSGDTQYF. Together with reference TRBV5-1 and TRBJ2-3, the CDR3 gives the full variable domain: KAGVTQTPRYLIKTRGQQVTLSCSPISGHRSVSWYQQTPGQGLQFLFEYFSETQRNKGNFPGRFSGRQFSNSRSEMNVSTLELGDSALYLCASSKNPSGSGDTQYFGPGTRLTVL.

V is TRBV21-1 and J is TRBJ2-6; TRBD2, the D gene given by the table, was not confirmed from the DNA. TRBV21-1 is deemed a pseudogene. The CDR3 totals 14 residues. As DNA, the CDR3 is TGTGCCAGCAGCCCGAAGCCTGGGGCCAACGTCCTGACTTTC. Protein sequence: CASSPKPGANVLTF.

CDR3 in DNA: TGTGCCAGCTCGGGACAGGTCTACGAGCAGTACTTC. It codes for CASSGQVYEQYF. The chain employs TRBV2 and TRBJ2-7, with 8 bases aligning to TRBD1. V dropped 8 bases and J dropped 3; count of bases not matched to a gene: 3. CDR1 SNHLY and CDR2 FYNNEI come from the germline V gene. The CDR3 spans 12 residues.

V gene TRBV12-3 or TRBV12-4 combines with J gene TRBJ1-2, with 7 bases matching TRBD1. The V gene end was trimmed by 3 bases and the J gene end by 2 bases; junction bases not matched to a gene: 0. The CDR3 length is 13 residues. The CDR3 coding sequence is TGTGCCAGCAGTTTGGGACAGAACTATGGCTACACCTTC. Amino acids: CASSLGQNYGYTF.